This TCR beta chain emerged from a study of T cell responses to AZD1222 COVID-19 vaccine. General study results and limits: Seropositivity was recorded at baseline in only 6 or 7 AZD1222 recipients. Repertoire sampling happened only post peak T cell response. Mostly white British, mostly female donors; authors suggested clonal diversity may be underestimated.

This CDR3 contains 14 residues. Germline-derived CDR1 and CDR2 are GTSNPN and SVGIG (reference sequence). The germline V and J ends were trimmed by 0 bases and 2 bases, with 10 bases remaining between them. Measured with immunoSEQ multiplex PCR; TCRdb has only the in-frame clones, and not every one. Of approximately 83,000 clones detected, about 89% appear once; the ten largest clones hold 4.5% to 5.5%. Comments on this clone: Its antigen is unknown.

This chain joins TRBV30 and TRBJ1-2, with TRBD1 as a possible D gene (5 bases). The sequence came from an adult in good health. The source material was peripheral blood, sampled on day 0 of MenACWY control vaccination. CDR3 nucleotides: TGTGCCTGGAGTGTACTCGGGGCAAACTATGGCTACACCTTC. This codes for CAWSVLGANYGYTF.